Each of the 18 T cell receptor beta chains below was sequenced from the same sample in a study of blood T cell repertoires in COVID-19. Sequenced by immunoSEQ multiplex PCR; TCRdb stores in-frame clones only, minus some. The table records around 300,000 clones, 90% of them present only once. Sequencing input: PBMCs or T cells enriched from blood (not recorded which). The receptors shown here come from a woman aged 18-29 years with acute COVID-19.

V and J are TRBV19 and TRBJ2-2; 9 positions agree with TRBD1. This CDR3 contains 16 residues. The V and J ends lost 4 bases and 2 bases, in that order; junction bases with no gene match: 5. Per the germline V gene, CDR1 is LNHDA and CDR2 is SQIVND (reference sequence). CDR3 in DNA: TGTGCCAGTAGTACCCCGGGACAGGGTAACACCGGGGAGCTGTTTTTT. Its translation: CASSTPGQGNTGELFF. Full variable domain (rest looked up from reference TRBV19 and TRBJ2-2): DGGITQSPKYLFRKEGQNVTLSCEQNLNHDAMYWYRQDPGQGLRLIYYSQIVNDFQKGDIAEGYSVSREKKESFPLTVTSAQKNPTAFYLCASSTPGQGNTGELFFGEGSRLTVL.

This clone came up a few times. The chain is built from TRBV21-1 and TRBJ2-3; the DNA was not used to check the table's D call, TRBD2. TRBV21-1 has pseudogene status. The CDR3 spans 17 residues. CDR3 bases: TGTGCCAGCAGGACCAACCGTAGGAGGACGGCGACAGATACGCAGTATTTT. Translation gives CASRTNRRRTATDTQYF.

The genes are TRBV11-2 and TRBJ1-4; TRBD1 matches at 10 bases. Trimming took 4 bases from V and 4 from J; bases not matched to a gene: 6. The CDR3 is 16 amino acids. Germline V gene data show CDR1 as SGHAT and CDR2 as FQNNGV. The CDR3: CASSSRDRGGNEKLFF. The CDR3 bases are TGTGCCAGCAGCTCCAGGGACAGGGGCGGTAATGAAAAACTGTTTTTT.

J is TRBJ1-1 and V is TRBV29-1, with unresolved D. V lost 7 bases and J 4 bases, leaving 13 bases between the germline ends. The CDR3 is 12 residues long. The V gene's germline CDR1 is SQVTM and CDR2 ANQGSEA. CDR3 amino acids: CSGHTRGTEAFF. The CDR3 DNA sequence: TGCAGCGGGCATACTCGGGGCACTGAAGCTTTCTTT. Full variable domain (outside the CDR3, taken from reference TRBV29-1 and TRBJ1-1): SAVISQKPSRDICQRGTSLTIQCQVDSQVTMMFWYRQQPGQSLTLIATANQGSEATYESGFVIDKFPISRPNLTFSTLTVSNMSPEDSSIYLCSGHTRGTEAFFGQGTRLTVV.

This clone was counted a single time. This chain links TRBV18 with TRBJ2-7, with D unresolved. CDR1 and CDR2 from the germline V gene are KGHSH and LQKENI. This CDR3 is built from 12 residues. The ends were cut back, 2 bases at V and 6 bases at J, with 8 bases in the middle. CDR3 DNA sequence: TGTGCCAGCTCACCAGGGCCGCCCGAGCAGTACTTC. Amino acid sequence: CASSPGPPEQYF.

V usage is TRBV7-9 and J usage is TRBJ2-6; D is possibly TRBD1 (7 bases). The germline V gene encodes CDR1 SEHNR and CDR2 FQNEAQ (reference sequence). The V and J ends lost 4 bases and 0 bases respectively, with 13 bases between them. The CDR3 runs 17 residues. CDR3 sequence: CASSSQGGSSGANVLTF. The CDR3 DNA reads TGTGCCAGCAGCTCTCAGGGGGGAAGCTCTGGGGCCAACGTCCTGACTTTC.

The chain carries TRBV3-1 (or the pseudogene TRBV3-2) and TRBJ2-3; TRBD2 matches 7 bases. V was pared by 1 base and J by 8 bases, with 9 bases of the junction left unmatched. This CDR3 is built from 15 residues. CDR1 and CDR2 from the germline V gene are LGHDT and YNNKEL (reference sequence). CDR3 region: CASSQALAGVGTQYF. CDR3 nucleotide sequence: TGTGCCAGCAGCCAAGCATTAGCGGGTGTGGGTACGCAGTATTTT.

This chain uses TRBV11-3 with TRBJ2-7; 9 nucleotides line up with TRBD2. Trimming removed 3 bases from V and 0 bases from J; junction bases left unmatched: 3. Per the germline V gene, CDR1 is SGHNT and CDR2 is YENEEA. CDR3 size: 15 residues. CDR3 amino acids: CASSFSGGSSYEQYF. As DNA, the CDR3 is TGTGCCAGCAGCTTCAGCGGGGGGAGCTCCTACGAGCAGTACTTC.

The chain has TRBV5-1 and TRBJ1-2, with 11 bases fitting TRBD1. V lost 4 bases to trimming and J lost 3 bases; unmatched junction nucleotides: 5. The CDR3 sequence is 15 residues long. The germline V gene has CDR1 SGHRS and CDR2 YFSETQ. This CDR3 is CASSMGQGVDYGYTF. CDR3 coding DNA: TGCGCCAGCAGCATGGGACAGGGGGTGGACTATGGCTACACCTTC.

In the case of this clone: The sample holds other DNA sequences that translate to the same CDR3. The chain couples TRBV7-3 to TRBJ1-3; D ambiguous. The CDR3 sequence is 13 residues long. CDR1 SGHTA and CDR2 FQGTGA come from the germline V gene. Trimming pared 6 bases from V and 0 bases from J, leaving 6 bases between. The CDR3 protein is CASSSGSGNTIYF. The CDR3 coding sequence is TGTGCCAGCAGTTCCGGCTCTGGAAACACCATATATTTT.

The chain has TRBV2 and TRBJ1-2; tentative D call: TRBD1 (5 bases). Trimming cost V 4 bases and J 3 bases, with 18 bases left between them. This CDR3 contains 16 residues. CDR1 is SNHLY, CDR2 FYNNEI, per germline. CDR3 residues: CASSAAGPQADYGYTF. CDR3 DNA: TGTGCCAGCAGTGCCGCGGGGCCCCAAGCCGACTATGGCTACACCTTC.

The chain carries TRBV5-4 and TRBJ2-1, with 11 bases that match TRBD2. The CDR3 sequence is 17 residues long. V lost 5 bases, J lost 1 base, and 8 bases stayed unmatched. Per the germline V gene, CDR1 is SGHNT and CDR2 is YYREEE (reference sequence). The CDR3 DNA sequence: TGTGCCAGCAGGCCACTAGCGGGAGCAGAATCCTACAATGAGCAGTTCTTC. Residues: CASRPLAGAESYNEQFF.

The rearrangement uses TRBV5-1 and TRBJ1-2, with D unresolved. V lost 3 bases to trimming and J lost 8 bases, with 14 bases between them. The CDR3 is 13 residues long. In germline, CDR1 is SGHRS, CDR2 YFSETQ. CDR3 coding DNA: TGCGCCAGCAGCTCGGGAGTCGATCGAGGCTACACCTTC. This sequence encodes CASSSGVDRGYTF.

CDR3 sequence: CASSLPRTGVTFNEKLFF. DNA of the CDR3: TGTGCCAGCAGTTTACCACGGACAGGGGTTACCTTTAATGAAAAACTGTTTTTT. The V and J genes are TRBV28 and TRBJ1-4; TRBD1 matches at 9 bases. This CDR3 is 18 amino acids long. Germline CDR1 reads MDHEN; CDR2 reads SYDVKM. Trimming cost V 2 bases and J 4 bases; bases outside gene matches: 11. Full variable domain (missing parts from reference TRBV28 and TRBJ1-4): DVKVTQSSRYLVKRTGEKVFLECVQDMDHENMFWYRQDPGLGLRLIYFSYDVKMKEKGDIPEGYSVSREKKERFSLILESASTNQTSMYLCASSLPRTGVTFNEKLFFGSGTQLSVL.

The V gene is TRBV2, the J gene TRBJ1-2, with 7 bases aligning to TRBD1. The CDR3 runs to 13 residues. V lost 4 bases, J lost 7 bases, and 6 bases stayed unmatched. The germline V gene encodes CDR1 SNHLY and CDR2 FYNNEI. CDR3 protein: CASSVEGAGGYTF. The CDR3 DNA is TGTGCCAGCAGTGTCGAGGGGGCCGGTGGCTACACCTTC.

The genes are TRBV18 and TRBJ1-1; D is uncertain. Germline CDR1 and CDR2: KGHSH and LQKENI. This CDR3 comprises 16 residues. V was pared by 4 bases and J by 4 bases, with 19 bases between. The CDR3 coding sequence is TGTGCCAGCTCACAATCGCAACGGGTTCGGCGCACTGAAGCTTTCTTT. This codes for CASSQSQRVRRTEAFF.

The genes are TRBV3-1 (or the pseudogene TRBV3-2) and TRBJ2-6; TRBD2 might be the D (5 bases). This CDR3 comprises 17 residues. V lost 1 base, J lost 4 bases, and 14 bases lay in between. Germline loops: CDR1 LGHDT, CDR2 YNNKEL (reference sequence). The CDR3 spells CASSQAGGPVGANVLTF. The CDR3 DNA reads as TGTGCCAGCAGCCAAGCAGGAGGACCGGTAGGGGCCAACGTCCTGACTTTC.

The gene calls are TRBV7-9 and TRBJ1-5; the match to TRBD1 covers 8 bases. The CDR3 runs 17 residues. V was clipped by 4 bases and J by 0 bases; unmatched bases: 8. Per germline, CDR1 SEHNR and CDR2 FQNEAQ (reference sequence). As DNA, the CDR3 is TGTGCCAGCAGCTGGGGGACAGGCCGTTATAGCAATCAGCCCCAGCATTTT. Translating it yields CASSWGTGRYSNQPQHF.